Listed below are T cell receptor beta chains from one sample, sequenced in a study of control samples from healthy donors and cancer patients. The table came from immunoSEQ multiplex PCR; TCRdb's copy has only in-frame clones and leaves some out. This sample carries 150,000 to 200,000 clones, just over 85% of them seen once, and the ten largest clones take under 5%. Sequencing was performed on blood. Receptors were obtained from a woman in her twenties or thirties in good health. CDR3s include the opening cysteine and the closing phenylalanine or tryptophan. Each record gives: J gene, clone size, V gene, D gene, CDR3 DNA, CDR3 protein. D genes are given only for firm matches. Not every row has a clone size; where given, it reads once, few, many or a size class.

J: TRBJ1-4; size: -; V: TRBV5-5; D: -; DNA: TGTGCCAGCCGCCCCGGAGGGGCAACTAATGAAAAACTGTTTTTT; CDR3: CASRPGGATNEKLFF
J: TRBJ2-1; size: -; V: TRBV4-1; D: TRBD2; DNA: TGCGCCAGCAGCCTCGGACTAGCGGGCCACAATGAGCAGTTCTTC; CDR3: CASSLGLAGHNEQFF
J: TRBJ1-6; size: -; V: TRBV30; D: -; DNA: TGTGCCTGGAGCCAGGGGTCTCCCCTCCACTTT; CDR3: CAWSQGSPLHF
J: TRBJ2-5; size: -; V: TRBV18; D: -; DNA: TGTGCCAGCTCACCACTACAGATACAAGAGACCCAGTACTTC; CDR3: CASSPLQIQETQYF
J: TRBJ1-1; size: -; V: TRBV30; D: -; DNA: TGTGCCTGGGGGTACCGCCTAATGAACACTGAAGCTTTCTTT; CDR3: CAWGYRLMNTEAFF
J: TRBJ2-7; size: -; V: TRBV11-2; D: TRBD2; DNA: TGTGCCACCTCCTTAGCGGGAGGACCGTCCTACGAGCAGTACTTC; CDR3: CATSLAGGPSYEQYF
J: TRBJ2-2; size: -; V: TRBV6-6; D: TRBD1; DNA: TGTGCCAGCAGTATTCCGGGACAGGCTAAAGCCGGGGAGCTGTTTTTT; CDR3: CASSIPGQAKAGELFF
J: TRBJ1-2; size: -; V: TRBV12-3/TRBV12-4; D: -; DNA: TGTGCCAGCACCTTCGGAGGGGAAGGCTACACCTTC; CDR3: CASTFGGEGYTF
J: TRBJ2-5; size: -; V: TRBV27; D: TRBD2; DNA: TGTGCCAGCAGTTTATCGTTCCTAGCGGAGGGCCTGTTATTTAGAGAGACCCAGTACTTC; CDR3: CASSLSFLAEGLLFRETQYF
J: TRBJ2-2; size: -; V: TRBV6-1; D: TRBD1; DNA: TGTGCCAGCAGTGCACCTACAGGGGGCTGGGACGGGGAGCTGTTTTTT; CDR3: CASSAPTGGWDGELFF
J: TRBJ1-1; size: few; V: TRBV2; D: -; DNA: TGTGCCAGCGGCGCGGGCTACCCTGAAGCTTTCTTT; CDR3: CASGAGYPEAFF
J: TRBJ1-1; size: once; V: TRBV30; D: TRBD1; DNA: TGTGCCTGGACCGACGGACAGGGCACTGAAGCTTTCTTT; CDR3: CAWTDGQGTEAFF
J: TRBJ2-4; size: few; V: TRBV2; D: -; DNA: TGTGCCAGCAGCAACGGGGGTTTTGCCAAAAACATTCAGTACTTC; CDR3: CASSNGGFAKNIQYF
J: TRBJ1-1; size: -; V: TRBV24-1; D: TRBD1; DNA: TGTGCCACCAGAGACAGGGGTGATACTGAAGCTTTCTTT; CDR3: CATRDRGDTEAFF
J: TRBJ1-2; size: many; V: TRBV2; D: -; DNA: TGTGCCACTGGGTATGGCTACACCTTC; CDR3: CATGYGYTF
J: TRBJ1-6; size: -; V: TRBV18; D: -; DNA: TGTGCCAGCTCACCGGTCTCTGATTCACCCCTCCACTTT; CDR3: CASSPVSDSPLHF
J: TRBJ2-2; size: -; V: TRBV6-5; D: -; DNA: TGTGCCAGCGAGGGGACCGGGGAGCTGTTTTTT; CDR3: CASEGTGELFF
J: TRBJ1-2; size: -; V: TRBV15; D: TRBD1; DNA: TGTGCCACCAGCAGCCAGGGGGAAAACTATGGCTACACCTTC; CDR3: CATSSQGENYGYTF
J: TRBJ2-5; size: -; V: TRBV13; D: -; DNA: TGTGCCAGCAGCTTAGTAGGAGAGACCCAGTACTTC; CDR3: CASSLVGETQYF
J: TRBJ2-7; size: -; V: TRBV5-4; D: -; DNA: TGTGCCAGCAGCCTGACCGGGGATGTCTACGAGCAGTACTTC; CDR3: CASSLTGDVYEQYF
J: TRBJ2-7; size: once; V: TRBV7-2; D: TRBD1; DNA: TGTGCCAGCAGCTCGGGACAGGGGACCCACGAGCAGTACTTC; CDR3: CASSSGQGTHEQYF
J: TRBJ1-1; size: -; V: TRBV27; D: TRBD1; DNA: TGTGCCAGCAGTTTCAGGGGGCAAACTGAAGCTTTCTTT; CDR3: CASSFRGQTEAFF
J: TRBJ2-2; size: -; V: TRBV5-1; D: TRBD1; DNA: TGCGCCAGCAGCTCCGCCGGGACAGTGCACACCGGGGAGCTGTTTTTT; CDR3: CASSSAGTVHTGELFF
J: TRBJ2-5; size: -; V: TRBV12-3/TRBV12-4; D: -; DNA: TGTGCCAGCAGTTTGAGGGAAGAGACCCAGTACTTC; CDR3: CASSLREETQYF
J: TRBJ1-6; size: -; V: TRBV3-1/TRBV3-2; D: -; DNA: TGTGCCAGCAGCCAATCGGATTATAATTCACCCCTCCACTTT; CDR3: CASSQSDYNSPLHF
J: TRBJ1-3; size: -; V: TRBV3-1/TRBV3-2; D: -; DNA: TGTGCCAGCAGCCCCAATGTTGGGGGCGGCTCTGGAAACACCATATATTTT; CDR3: CASSPNVGGGSGNTIYF
J: TRBJ1-4; size: -; V: TRBV6-6; D: -; DNA: TGTGCCAGCAGTTACTCGTCGGGGCGAAATGAAAAACTGTTTTTT; CDR3: CASSYSSGRNEKLFF
J: TRBJ2-6; size: -; V: TRBV18; D: -; DNA: TGTGCCAGCTCTCCGGGAGGGGGCGCGACTGGGGCCAACGTCCTGACTTTC; CDR3: CASSPGGGATGANVLTF
J: TRBJ2-5; size: -; V: TRBV5-4; D: TRBD2; DNA: TGTGCCAGCAGCCCGGGGGGGGGCAGGGTCCAAGAGACCCAGTACTTC; CDR3: CASSPGGGRVQETQYF
J: TRBJ1-1; size: -; V: TRBV6-5; D: TRBD1; DNA: TGTGCCAGCAGCCCCTCCGGGACAGGGGGCTTTATGGCTTTCTTT; CDR3: CASSPSGTGGFMAFF
J: TRBJ2-2; size: -; V: TRBV14; D: TRBD2; DNA: TGTGCCAGCAGCCGGATGCGGGGGGCCCTGGGCAGCACCGGGGAGCTGTTTTTT; CDR3: CASSRMRGALGSTGELFF